Listed here are 6 T cell receptor beta chains from one sample, sequenced in a study of control samples from healthy donors and cancer patients. TCRdb's table, derived via immunoSEQ multiplex PCR, lists solely in-frame clones and lacks some. The table lists 150,000 to 200,000 clones, approximately 90% of them singletons, with 9.5% to 15% in the top ten. Sample: blood. These receptor sequences come from a man aged 25 to 40 in good health.

This chain joins TRBV25-1 and TRBJ2-5; D gene uncertain. V lost 1 base and J 2 bases, leaving 5 bases between the germline ends. Germline loops: CDR1 MGHDK, CDR2 SYGVNS. The CDR3 has 13 residues. The CDR3 loop reads CASSEFPQETQYF. The CDR3 DNA follows: TGTGCCAGCAGTGAATTTCCTCAAGAGACCCAGTACTTC.

The gene calls are TRBV11-2 and TRBJ1-1; D is unresolved. V shed 2 bases and J shed 7 bases, with 17 bases lying between them. From germline, CDR1 is SGHAT and CDR2 FQNNGV. The CDR3 consists of 15 residues. The DNA of the CDR3 is TGTGCCAGCAGCTTACAGGTCCACGAAGGCAGTGAAGCTTTCTTT. This sequence encodes CASSLQVHEGSEAFF.

The chain uses TRBV29-1 and TRBJ1-4; TRBD1 agrees at 9 bases. Germline CDR1 and CDR2: SQVTM and ANQGSEA. The V segment lost 7 bases and the J segment 10 bases; nucleotides outside the gene matches: 19. There are 16 residues in the CDR3. The CDR3 reads CSATTGTGTGLGKLFF. CDR3 DNA sequence: TGCAGCGCCACCACTGGGACCGGGACAGGGCTGGGAAAACTGTTTTTT. The whole variable domain, filled in from reference TRBV29-1 and TRBJ1-4, reads SAVISQKPSRDICQRGTSLTIQCQVDSQVTMMFWYRQQPGQSLTLIATANQGSEATYESGFVIDKFPISRPNLTFSTLTVSNMSPEDSSIYLCSATTGTGTGLGKLFFGSGTQLSVL.

Worth noting for this clone: In the same sample, other DNA sequences code for this CDR3. The V call is TRBV28, the J call TRBJ1-5, with unresolved D. Trimming pared 5 bases from V and 4 bases from J, leaving 6 bases between. Germline values: CDR1 MDHEN, CDR2 SYDVKM. The CDR3 is made up of 12 amino acids. CDR3 protein: CASSQLNQPQHF. In nucleotides, the CDR3 is TGTGCCAGCAGTCAACTAAATCAGCCCCAGCATTTT.

This clone was seen a handful of times. The sample contains more than one DNA sequence encoding this CDR3. The chain has TRBV6-5 and TRBJ1-1; D gene unclear. Germline values: CDR1 MNHEY, CDR2 SVGAGI. Trimming left V 7 bases short and J 5 bases short, with 8 bases between. The CDR3 runs to 11 residues. The CDR3 spells CASTRGTEAFF. The CDR3 DNA sequence: TGTGCCAGCACCCGAGGGACTGAAGCTTTCTTT.

J is TRBJ2-2 and V is TRBV4-3; D is possibly TRBD1 (6 bases). Germline loops: CDR1 LGHNA, CDR2 YSLEER. Trimming took off 9 bases at V and 1 base at J, with 9 bases between the two ends. The CDR3 length is 13 residues. The CDR3 region is CARDRKNTGELFF. As DNA, the CDR3 is TGCGCCAGGGACAGAAAGAACACCGGGGAGCTGTTTTTT.